This T cell receptor (beta chain) was captured in a study of blood T cells in healthy people across ages (dated by TCRdb to the mid-2010s). About the investigation overall: Template switching captured roughly one uniquely barcoded TCR beta cDNA molecule per two T cells in model experiments. Four age groups were formed from the donors: young (average approximately 15 years), middle-aged (approximately 40), aged (roughly 56) and long-lived (82). Age-related changes in TCR beta repertoire diversity were measured in the study by deep sequencing normalized with unique cDNA molecular identifiers. Using the same blood draw, the study looked at two additional independent replicas of 1 million unique cDNA reads for two donors, one aged 18 to 30 and the other aged 80 or older. To avoid experimental bias, donors of different ages were distributed randomly across sequencing lanes.

A few counts support this clonotype. Its antigen is not yet known. Base qualities are missing; no much larger clone stands one base away. V was cut back by 0 bases and J by 4 bases, leaving a gap of 18 bases between them. The CDR3, cysteine through phenylalanine, is 17 amino acids long. CDR3 DNA only is kept here, 51 bases in frame from base 1. The germline V gene specifies LGHNA as CDR1 and YNFKEQ as CDR2. Donors were a few dozen systemically healthy Caucasian individuals from Russia aged about 6 to 100 years. Approximately 9.3 milliliters of peripheral blood were drawn from each donor into EDTA-treated Vacutainer tubes. Ficoll-Paque density-gradient centrifugation was used to isolate PBMCs, with at least 7 million obtained per sample. Trizol reagent was used to extract total RNA from PBMCs, with at least 6 micrograms per sample. For every donor, an aliquot of PBMCs went through flow cytometry to measure the percentages of naive CD45RAhigh/CD27high T cells.

Library construction relied on 5' RACE. Sequencing was performed on an Illumina HiSeq 2500. The second PCR ran for about 7 to 11 cycles and used a J-beta primer mix along with a sample-barcoded 5' primer. Each TCR beta cDNA molecule received a unique molecular identifier from a template-switch 5' adaptor carrying 12 random nucleotides. Each sample yielded at least 2.5 million CDR3-containing paired-end reads. All of the RNA was converted into first-strand cDNA using the Mint cDNA synthesis kit, with a TRBC-specific oligonucleotide serving as the primer. All cDNA was treated with uracil-DNA glycosylase and then went through a first 18-cycle PCR with the universal primers M1SS and BC2_uni_R. As for how the authors treated the data: For normalization, 1 million high-quality reads were randomly selected from each sample, with every read carrying a distinct molecular identifier. Instead of being binned into consensus sequences, reads that shared molecular identifiers were thrown out. MiTCR, run with a Q25 quality threshold and the strictest error-elimination algorithm, handled CDR3 identification, clonotype clustering and error correction. A nonparametric unseen species model using Euler transformation provided a lower-bound estimate of total TCR beta diversity. TCRdb reworked the public reads: Q25 trimming with fastp, MiXCR clone assembly, productive beta chains retained. Each record represents a unique CDR3 protein, reported with the most common genes and DNA among its rows. What appears here as the V and J calls and clone size reflects TCRdb's work, not the paper's. Recorded for this sample are 1.5 million to 2 million distinct CDR3 sequences; just under 50% of them occurred a single time. The ten largest clones represent 2.1% of the sample.

Overall results and qualifications from the work: Because profiling used bulk unsorted PBMCs, naive and antigen-experienced compartments could not be compared conclusively. As age increased, observed TCR beta diversity per million T cells dropped in a roughly linear way, and a significant reduction was already evident by age about 40. Donor CMV infection status was unknown, potentially confounding age-related changes in expanded clonotypes. Compared with the aged group, the long-lived group had more naive CD4+ T cells, fewer expanded clones and increased TCR diversity, a pattern suggesting age selection. Estimates of total diversity based on one million sequenced T cells were considered lower bounds and underestimates. A strong correlation was found between observed TCR beta diversity and the percentage of naive T cells measured by flow cytometry.

The V gene is TRBV4-2 and the J gene is TRBJ2-5; the D region possibly corresponds to TRBD2 (5 bases align). Sequencing was performed on blood. The TCR originated in a middle-aged woman in good health. The DNA sequence is given as TGTGCCAGCAGCCAAGATAAATCTAGCAGGTCGGGAGAGACCCAGTACTTC. Its product reads: CASSQDKSSRSGETQYF.